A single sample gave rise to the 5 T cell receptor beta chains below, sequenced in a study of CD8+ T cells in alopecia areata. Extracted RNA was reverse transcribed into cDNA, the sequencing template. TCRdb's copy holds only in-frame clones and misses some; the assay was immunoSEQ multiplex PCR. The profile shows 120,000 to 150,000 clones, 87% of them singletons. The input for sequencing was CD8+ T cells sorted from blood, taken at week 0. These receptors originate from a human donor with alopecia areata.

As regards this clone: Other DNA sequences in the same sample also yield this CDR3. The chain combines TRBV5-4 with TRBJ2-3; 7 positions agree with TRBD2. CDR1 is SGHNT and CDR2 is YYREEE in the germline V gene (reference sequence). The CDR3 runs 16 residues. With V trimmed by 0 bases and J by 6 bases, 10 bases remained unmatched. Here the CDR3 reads CASSLVVGGPEDTQYF. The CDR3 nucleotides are TGTGCCAGCAGCTTGGTCGTGGGAGGGCCGGAGGATACGCAGTATTTT.

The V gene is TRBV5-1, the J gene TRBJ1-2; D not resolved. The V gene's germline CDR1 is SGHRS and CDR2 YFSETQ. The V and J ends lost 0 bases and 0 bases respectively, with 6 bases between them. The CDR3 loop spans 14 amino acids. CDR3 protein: CASSLAQANYGYTF. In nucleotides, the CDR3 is TGCGCCAGCAGCTTGGCCCAGGCTAACTATGGCTACACCTTC.

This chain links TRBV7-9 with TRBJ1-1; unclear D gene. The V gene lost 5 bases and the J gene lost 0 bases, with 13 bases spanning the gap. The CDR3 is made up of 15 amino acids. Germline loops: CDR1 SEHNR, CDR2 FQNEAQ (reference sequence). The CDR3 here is CASSQTDGLNTEAFF. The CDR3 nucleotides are TGTGCCAGCAGCCAGACGGACGGGCTGAACACTGAAGCTTTCTTT.

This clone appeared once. CDR3 in amino acids: CASSYSLAYEQYF. DNA of the CDR3: TGTGCCAGCAGTTACTCGTTAGCCTACGAGCAGTACTTC. The chain carries TRBV6-5 and TRBJ2-7; the D is unclear. Germline CDR1 is MNHEY and CDR2 is SVGAGI. CDR3 length equals 13 residues. V was cut by 0 bases and J by 2 bases, with 5 bases left in between.

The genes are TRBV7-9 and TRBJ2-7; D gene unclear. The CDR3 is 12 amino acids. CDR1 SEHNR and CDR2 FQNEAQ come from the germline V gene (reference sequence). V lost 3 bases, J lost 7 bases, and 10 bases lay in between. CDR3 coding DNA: TGTGCCAGCAGCTTTGAATTCCAGGAGCAGTACTTC. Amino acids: CASSFEFQEQYF.